This TCR beta chain stems from a study of somatic mutations in cytotoxic T cells in rheumatoid arthritis (dated by TCRdb to about 2017). About the full investigation: Before any treatment started and right after they were diagnosed, patients gave peripheral blood samples (around 30 ml EDTA). Some V beta antibody-stained T-cell populations were flow-sorted on a FACSAria II or Sony SH800 at nearly 100% purity, and sorted V beta1+ cells also underwent TCRB sequencing. In newly diagnosed rheumatoid arthritis without treatment, the study examined if expanded CD8+ T-cell clones harbor somatic mutations, relying on TCRB deep sequencing to characterize clonality. TCRB deep sequencing covered approximately 69 patients with rheumatoid arthritis along with 15 to 25 healthy controls. Patient and control groups had essentially identical median ages.

This clone was observed a handful of times. The antigen it recognizes is unknown. No much larger clonotype is one base removed from it; base qualities were not supplied. Flow cytometry confirmed the purity of CD4+ and CD8+ cells that had been isolated by positive magnetic bead selection on an AutoMACS. Clonal expansions were first screened by flow cytometry with a TCR V beta antibody panel, then characterized by TCRB deep sequencing of sorted CD8+ fractions. Isolation of peripheral blood mononuclear cells was done through Ficoll-Paque PLUS density gradient separation. DNA from CD4-enriched, CD8-enriched or PBMC samples was extracted using Nucleospin Tissue or Tissue XS kits and then quantified on a Qubit 2.0 fluorometer. Sequencing of TCRB CDR3 was done on genomic DNA with the immunoSEQ assay. The published analysis was carried out like this. Published virus-specific TCRB sequences were compared with patient CD8+ clones larger than 1%, and only a few matches were found. Only productive TCRB rearrangements were included in the analyses. Clonality was calculated as a Shannon entropy-based productive clonality index, and a clone was defined by a unique TCRB CDR3 sequence. Repertoire overlap between two samples was calculated from the template counts of each clone relative to total templates per sample. A correlation with a Spearman r of more than 0.6 was found between V-gene usage by flow cytometry and V-gene usage by TCRB sequencing. Held by TCRdb, this immuneACCESS table contains in-frame sequences only and omits some clones. Under half of the omission traces to an unresolved V gene where checked; the cause of the rest is unknown. V and J calls and clone size are given by that table; D and trimming were obtained from the DNA. The table for this sample lists 10,000 to 13,000 clones; roughly 74% of them were counted only once. The leading ten clones occupy approximately 35% of the sample.

V and J lose 2 bases and 0 bases, and a span of 8 bases separates them. Counted from cysteine to phenylalanine, this CDR3 has 14 amino acids. Of the read, only the CDR3 DNA is kept; its 42 bases are in frame from base 1. Looking up the germline V gene (reference sequence) yields CDR1 LNHNV and CDR2 YYDKDF. General conclusions and limits of the study: The finding that TRBV07 was slightly underrepresented in patients was left unadjusted for multiple comparisons. Several identical CD8+ TCRB sequences were found in both blood and synovial fluid, and in 8 of 65 patients the largest CD8+ clone exceeded 20% of CD8+ cells. The antigen targets of the expanded CD8+ clones were unknown, and absence from virus-specific databases did not rule out viral specificity. In patients, CD8+ clonality rose with age (Spearman r ~ 0.53), which was not the case in healthy controls. CD8+ T-cell clonality in rheumatoid arthritis patients was not significantly different from that in age-matched healthy controls.

The source of this sequence is an adult with rheumatoid arthritis. The sample taken for sequencing was CD8+ T cells sorted from blood. The chain joins TRBV15 to TRBJ2-7; a confident D gene designation cannot be given. The CDR3 is CATSRRGSSYEQYF. DNA sequence: TGTGCCACCAGCAGACGAGGTAGCTCCTACGAGCAGTACTTC.